There are a few counts of the clone carrying this TCR beta chain. The antigen is not known. From germline, CDR1 is DFQATT and CDR2 SNEGSKA (reference sequence). The CDR3 is 11 residues long. The J segment lost 10 bases and the V segment lost 7 bases, leaving 7 bases of the junction unmatched. The sample comes from a study of T-cell reconstitution after alpha-beta-depleted transplantation in children. Library preparation (for TCRbeta) was performed with unique molecular identifiers. MiXCR, applied by TCRdb to the PCR reads, yields one record per CDR3 protein. The sample comprises about a million distinct CDR3 sequences, 25% to 35% of which are singletons, and around 30% rests with the top ten. General study results and limits: The high TCRbeta diversity at day 60 in some patients came from surviving recipient T cells and thymic progenitors.

The chain carries TRBV20-1 and TRBJ2-1, with 7 bases fitting TRBD1. This specimen was PBMCs, mostly from graft donor cells, taken 360 days after TCRalphabeta/CD19-depleted stem cell transplant. The receptor was derived from a boy younger than two who had a stem cell transplant for SCID, so the T cells may come from the graft donor. For the CDR3, the DNA is TGCAGTGTACAGGGGATTGGGGAGCAGTTCTTC. It translates to CSVQGIGEQFF.